Listed here are 16 T cell receptor beta chains from one sample, sequenced in a study of blood T cell repertoires in COVID-19 (TCRdb year 2020). Receptor libraries were prepared by the immunoSEQ multiplex PCR assay. Here the immuneACCESS table is served through TCRdb, limited to in-frame sequences with V and J called. Missing clones are a known gap in these copies; in checked studies unresolved V genes cover under half, and the rest lacks a known reason. The table for this sample lists 220,000 or so clones; 70% to 90% of them were counted only once. 2.5% to 3.5% of the sample comes from the top ten. Sequencing was done on a sample of peripheral blood. Every receptor here comes from a man between 50 and 59 years old who had recovered from COVID-19.

The chain carries TRBV27 and TRBJ2-1; D is ambiguous. V was clipped by 6 bases and J by 9 bases, with 9 bases between them. The length of the CDR3 is 11 residues. Germline loops: CDR1 MNHEY, CDR2 SMNVEV (reference sequence). The CDR3 nucleotides are TGTGCCAGCAGCCTCCTCGGTGAGCAGTTCTTC. It specifies CASSLLGEQFF.

J is TRBJ2-5 and V is TRBV3-1 (or the pseudogene TRBV3-2); D ambiguous. From germline, CDR1 is LGHDT and CDR2 YNNKEL (reference sequence). The CDR3 consists of 14 residues. V dropped 4 bases and J dropped 1 base, with 10 bases sitting between them. CDR3: CASSLRLSQETQYF. Written as DNA, the CDR3 is TGTGCCAGCAGCCTTCGACTGAGCCAAGAGACCCAGTACTTC.

V is TRBV3-1 (or the pseudogene TRBV3-2) and J is TRBJ2-5, with 8 nucleotides matching TRBD2. The V gene's germline CDR1 is LGHDT and CDR2 YNNKEL (reference sequence). V was clipped by 4 bases and J by 2 bases; unmatched bases: 9. The CDR3 is 16 amino acids. This CDR3 reads CASSRGSGGGQETQYF. CDR3 coding DNA: TGTGCCAGCAGCCGGGGAAGCGGGGGCGGACAAGAGACCCAGTACTTC.

This chain connects TRBV11-3 to TRBJ2-1; D gene unclear. This CDR3 spans 14 amino acids. Per germline, CDR1 SGHNT and CDR2 YENEEA. Deletions cut 1 base from V and 0 bases from J, with 4 bases between. CDR3 in DNA: TGTGCCAGCAGCTTAGGCGGCTCCTACAATGAGCAGTTCTTC. Its translation is CASSLGGSYNEQFF.

The chain couples TRBV18 to TRBJ2-1, with D possibly TRBD1 on 6 matching bases. Trimming took 5 bases from V and 9 from J, leaving 14 bases between them. The CDR3 sequence is 13 residues long. Germline V gives CDR1 KGHSH, CDR2 LQKENI. The CDR3 protein is CASSRLQGIEQFF. The CDR3 DNA reads TGTGCCAGCTCAAGACTACAGGGTATTGAGCAGTTCTTC.

The V gene is TRBV29-1, the J gene TRBJ1-4, with a tentative D call TRBD1 (5 bases). CDR1 is SQVTM and CDR2 is ANQGSEA in the germline V gene. This CDR3 has 15 amino acids. The V end was cut by 6 bases, the J end by 8 bases, with 22 bases between. The CDR3 is CSVPGTHGVSEKLFF. CDR3 DNA sequence: TGCAGCGTCCCCGGGACTCACGGCGTATCGGAAAAACTGTTTTTT.

This clone was counted between two and nine times. The chain recombines TRBV7-2 with TRBJ1-5, with 8 bases lining up with TRBD1. In germline, CDR1 is SGHTA, CDR2 FQGNSA. There are 14 residues in the CDR3. J gave up 2 bases and V 3 bases, and 0 bases lay outside the gene matches. CDR3 sequence (DNA): TGTGCCAGCAGCTTGACAGGGGGCAATCAGCCCCAGCATTTT. Its protein product is CASSLTGGNQPQHF. The full variable domain, rest sourced from reference TRBV7-2 and TRBJ1-5, is GAGVSQSPSNKVTEKGKDVELRCDPISGHTALYWYRQSLGQGLEFLIYFQGNSAPDKSGLPSDRFSAERTGGSVSTLTIQRTQQEDSAVYLCASSLTGGNQPQHFGDGTRLSIL.

This clone was counted between two and nine times. This chain uses TRBV27 with TRBJ2-7; 9 bases line up with TRBD1. This CDR3 contains 14 residues. Germline V gene data show CDR1 as MNHEY and CDR2 as SMNVEV (reference sequence). The ends lost 4 bases at V and 2 bases at J; junction bases unmatched: 3. CDR3 sequence reads: CASSSYRGPYEQYF. DNA of the CDR3: TGTGCCAGCAGTTCGTACAGGGGGCCCTACGAGCAGTACTTC.

The V gene is TRBV4-2, the J gene TRBJ2-3; D may be TRBD2 (6 bases). The CDR3 is 16 amino acids. Trimming shortened V by 1 base and J by 6 bases, and 17 bases separated the two germline ends. Germline V CDR1 and CDR2: LGHNA, YNFKEQ. The CDR3 DNA follows: TGTGCCAGCAGCCAAGTGCGGGCCGGGAGAAGGGATACGCAGTATTTT. Its protein is CASSQVRAGRRDTQYF.

The rearrangement links TRBV30 to TRBJ1-1; D remains ambiguous. Germline V lookup: CDR1 GTSNPN, CDR2 SVGIG (reference sequence). V was clipped by 4 bases and J by 3 bases, with 6 bases between them. The CDR3 contains 11 residues. The CDR3 spells CAWTPYTEAFF. CDR3 sequence (DNA): TGTGCCTGGACTCCGTACACTGAAGCTTTCTTT.

The V gene is TRBV5-1, the J gene TRBJ2-7; D may be TRBD2 (7 bases). Trimming removed 6 bases at V and 3 bases at J, with 19 bases between. The CDR3 extends over 15 amino acids. CDR1 is SGHRS and CDR2 is YFSETQ in the germline V gene. The CDR3 DNA follows: TGCGCCAGCACCCCCCTGGGGGGGGCGCGCTACGAGCAGTACTTC. Its protein product is CASTPLGGARYEQYF.

This clone was recorded a few times. The genes are TRBV10-1 and TRBJ1-1; D might be TRBD1 (5 bases). Trimming stripped 7 bases from V and 3 bases from J, with 18 bases between. Germline CDR1 and CDR2: WNHNN and SYGVQD (reference sequence). There are 15 residues in the CDR3. This CDR3 reads CASTSGGVGYTEAFF. CDR3 nucleotide sequence: TGCGCCAGCACCTCCGGGGGGGTGGGCTACACTGAAGCTTTCTTT.

The chain joins TRBV30 to TRBJ2-7; the match to TRBD1 covers 8 bases. The germline gives CDR1 GTSNPN, CDR2 SVGIG (reference sequence). The CDR3 is made up of 13 amino acids. V trimming: 3 bases; J trimming: 5 bases; junction bases outside the gene matches: 6. CDR3 sequence (DNA): TGTGCCTGGAGCTGGACAGGGTCGGACGAGCAGTACTTC. Amino acid sequence: CAWSWTGSDEQYF.

This chain connects TRBV4-1 to TRBJ2-7; the D gene is possibly TRBD2 (5 bases). The V end lost 1 base, the J end lost 0 bases, and 16 bases lay between the germline ends. Germline V CDR1 and CDR2: MGHRA, YSYEKL. The CDR3 sequence is 17 residues long. CDR3 loop: CASSQATAGGHSYEQYF. CDR3 coding DNA: TGCGCCAGCAGCCAAGCCACCGCGGGCGGCCACTCCTACGAGCAGTACTTC.

The V call is TRBV28, the J call TRBJ2-7; 10 nucleotides line up with TRBD1. Per germline, CDR1 MDHEN and CDR2 SYDVKM. Trimming took 6 bases from V and 1 from J; bases not matched to a gene: 6. The CDR3 extends over 15 amino acids. DNA of the CDR3: TGTGCCAGCAGGGAAGTGGGACAGGGGTCCTACGAGCAGTACTTC. Translation: CASREVGQGSYEQYF.

CDR3 coding DNA: TGTGCCAGCAGTCCCGGACTGAACTCTGGAAACACCATATATTTT. Translated, it gives CASSPGLNSGNTIYF. This chain connects TRBV28 to TRBJ1-3; D unclear. Trimming stripped 5 bases from V and 0 bases from J, with 11 bases between. The CDR3 is 15 residues long. Germline V gene lookup returns CDR1 MDHEN and CDR2 SYDVKM.